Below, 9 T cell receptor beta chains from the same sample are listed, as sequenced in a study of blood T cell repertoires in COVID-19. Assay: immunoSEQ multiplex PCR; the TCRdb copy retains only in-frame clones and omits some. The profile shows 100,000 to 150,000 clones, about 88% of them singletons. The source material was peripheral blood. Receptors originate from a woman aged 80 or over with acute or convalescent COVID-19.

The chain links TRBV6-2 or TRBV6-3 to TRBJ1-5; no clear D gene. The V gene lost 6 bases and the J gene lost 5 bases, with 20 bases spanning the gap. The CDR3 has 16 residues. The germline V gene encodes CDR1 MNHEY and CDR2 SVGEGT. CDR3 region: CASSRNILEGHQPQHF. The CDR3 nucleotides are TGTGCCAGCAGCCGTAACATTCTAGAGGGCCATCAGCCCCAGCATTTT.

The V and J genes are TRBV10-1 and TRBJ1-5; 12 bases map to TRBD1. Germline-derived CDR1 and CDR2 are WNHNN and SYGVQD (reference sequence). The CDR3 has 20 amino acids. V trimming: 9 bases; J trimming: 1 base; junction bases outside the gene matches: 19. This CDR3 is CARPKFSGTGGSWSNQPQHF. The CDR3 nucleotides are TGCGCCAGGCCGAAATTTTCCGGGACAGGGGGCTCGTGGAGCAATCAGCCCCAGCATTTT.

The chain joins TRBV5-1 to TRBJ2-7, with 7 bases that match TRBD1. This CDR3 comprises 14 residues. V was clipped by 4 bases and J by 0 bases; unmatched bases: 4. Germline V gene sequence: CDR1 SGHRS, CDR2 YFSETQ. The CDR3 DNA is TGCGCCAGCAGCAAGGGGGACAGCTCCTACGAGCAGTACTTC. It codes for CASSKGDSSYEQYF.

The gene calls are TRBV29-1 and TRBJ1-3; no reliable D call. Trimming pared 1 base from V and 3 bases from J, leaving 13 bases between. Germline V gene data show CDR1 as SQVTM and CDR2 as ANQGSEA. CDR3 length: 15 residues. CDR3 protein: CSVEGAVNDGNTIYF. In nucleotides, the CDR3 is TGCAGCGTTGAAGGGGCAGTTAACGATGGAAACACCATATATTTT.

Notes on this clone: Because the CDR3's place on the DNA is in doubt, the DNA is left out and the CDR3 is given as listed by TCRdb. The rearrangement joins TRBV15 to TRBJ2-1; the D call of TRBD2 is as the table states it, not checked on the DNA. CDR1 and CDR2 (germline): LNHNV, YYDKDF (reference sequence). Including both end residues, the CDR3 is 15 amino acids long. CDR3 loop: CATSRVASGSGSMFF.

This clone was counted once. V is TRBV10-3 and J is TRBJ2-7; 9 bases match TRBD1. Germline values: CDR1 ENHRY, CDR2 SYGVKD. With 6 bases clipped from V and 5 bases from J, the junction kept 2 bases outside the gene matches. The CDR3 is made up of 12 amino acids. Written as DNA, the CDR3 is TGTGCCATCAGCCGGGACAGGGACGAGCAGTACTTC. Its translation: CAISRDRDEQYF.

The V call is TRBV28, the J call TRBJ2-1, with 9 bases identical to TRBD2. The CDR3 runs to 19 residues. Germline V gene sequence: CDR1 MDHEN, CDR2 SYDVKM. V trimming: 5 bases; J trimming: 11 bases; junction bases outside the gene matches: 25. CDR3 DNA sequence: TGTGCCAGCAGTCCCGTTCCATTATCGGGGACTAGCCGGGCGGTTAAGCAGTTCTTC. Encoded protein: CASSPVPLSGTSRAVKQFF.

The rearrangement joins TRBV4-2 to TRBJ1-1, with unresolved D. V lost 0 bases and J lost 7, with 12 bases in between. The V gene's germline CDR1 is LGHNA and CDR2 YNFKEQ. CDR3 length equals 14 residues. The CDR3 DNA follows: TGTGCCAGCAGCCAAGATCGGGAGATATTTGAAGCTTTCTTT. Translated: CASSQDREIFEAFF.

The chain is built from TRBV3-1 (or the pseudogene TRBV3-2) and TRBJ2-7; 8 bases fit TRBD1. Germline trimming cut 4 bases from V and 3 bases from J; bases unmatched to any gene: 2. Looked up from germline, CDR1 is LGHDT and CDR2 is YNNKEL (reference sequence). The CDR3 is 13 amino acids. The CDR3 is CASSRDRYYEQYF. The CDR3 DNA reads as TGTGCCAGCAGCCGGGACAGGTACTACGAGCAGTACTTC.